This TCR beta chain is from a study of cytomegalovirus exposure and HLA in healthy donors. PCR employed 60 Vbeta and 13 Jbeta primers. Measured with immunoSEQ multiplex PCR; TCRdb has only the in-frame clones, and not every one. The sample includes 150,000 to 200,000 clones. This TCR came from a man between 25 and 39 years old in good health and CMV-seronegative. Input material: PBMCs.

The CDR3, as DNA: TGCGCCAGCAGCTTGCGACGGAGGAACTATGGCTACACCTTC. This sequence encodes CASSLRRRNYGYTF. The chain couples TRBV4-1 to TRBJ1-2; D is unresolved. The CDR3 loop spans 14 amino acids. CDR1 and CDR2 from the germline V gene are MGHRA and YSYEKL. Trimming pared 5 bases from V and 2 bases from J, leaving 12 bases between.